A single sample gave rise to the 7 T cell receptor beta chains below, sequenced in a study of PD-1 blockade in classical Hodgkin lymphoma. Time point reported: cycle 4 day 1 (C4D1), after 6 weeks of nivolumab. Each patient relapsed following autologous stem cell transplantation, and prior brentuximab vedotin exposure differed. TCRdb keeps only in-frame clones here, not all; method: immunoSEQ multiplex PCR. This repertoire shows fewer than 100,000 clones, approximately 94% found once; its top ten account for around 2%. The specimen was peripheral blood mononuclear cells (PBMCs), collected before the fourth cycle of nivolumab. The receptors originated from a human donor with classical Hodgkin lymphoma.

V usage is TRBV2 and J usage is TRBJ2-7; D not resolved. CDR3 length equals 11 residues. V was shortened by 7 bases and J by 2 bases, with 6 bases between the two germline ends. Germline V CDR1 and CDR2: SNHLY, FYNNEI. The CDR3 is CASTRTYEQYF. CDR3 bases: TGTGCCAGCACTAGGACCTACGAGCAGTACTTC.

The CDR3 DNA is TGCGCCAGCAGCGAAGGGACAGGAGTTTCCACCTACGAGCAGTACTTC. This gives the protein CASSEGTGVSTYEQYF. The genes are TRBV5-1 and TRBJ2-7, with 8 positions matching TRBD1. The CDR3 is 16 residues long. From germline, CDR1 is SGHRS and CDR2 YFSETQ. V lost 4 bases to trimming and J lost 2 bases; unmatched junction nucleotides: 11.

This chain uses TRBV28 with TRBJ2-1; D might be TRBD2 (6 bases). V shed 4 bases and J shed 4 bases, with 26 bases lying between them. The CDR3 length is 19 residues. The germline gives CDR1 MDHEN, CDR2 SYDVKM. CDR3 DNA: TGTGCCAGCAGTTCCGGCCTTACTAGCAGCCTTAGAACTTACAATGAGCAGTTCTTC. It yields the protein CASSSGLTSSLRTYNEQFF.

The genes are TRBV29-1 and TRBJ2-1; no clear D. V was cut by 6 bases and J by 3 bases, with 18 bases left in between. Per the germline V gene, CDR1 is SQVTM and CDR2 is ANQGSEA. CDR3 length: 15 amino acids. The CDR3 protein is CSVPRKYNGYNEQFF. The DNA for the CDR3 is TGCAGCGTGCCACGGAAGTACAATGGCTACAATGAGCAGTTCTTC.

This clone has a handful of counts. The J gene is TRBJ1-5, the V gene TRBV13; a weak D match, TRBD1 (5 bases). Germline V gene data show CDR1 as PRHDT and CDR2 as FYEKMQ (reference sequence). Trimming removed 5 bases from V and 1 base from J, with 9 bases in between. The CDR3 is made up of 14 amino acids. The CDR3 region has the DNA TGTGCCAGCAGCGGCCGGGGGAGCAATCAGCCCCAGCATTTT. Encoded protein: CASSGRGSNQPQHF.

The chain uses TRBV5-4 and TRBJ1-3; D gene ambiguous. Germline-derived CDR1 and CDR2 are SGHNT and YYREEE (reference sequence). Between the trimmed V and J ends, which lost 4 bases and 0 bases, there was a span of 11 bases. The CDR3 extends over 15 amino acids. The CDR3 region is CASSMDRYSGNTIYF. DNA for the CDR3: TGTGCCAGCAGCATGGACCGCTACTCTGGAAACACCATATATTTT. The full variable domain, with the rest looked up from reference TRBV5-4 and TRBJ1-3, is ETGVTQSPTHLIKTRGQQVTLRCSSQSGHNTVSWYQQALGQGPQFIFQYYREEENGRGNFPPRFSGLQFPNYSSELNVNALELDDSALYLCASSMDRYSGNTIYFGEGSWLTVV.

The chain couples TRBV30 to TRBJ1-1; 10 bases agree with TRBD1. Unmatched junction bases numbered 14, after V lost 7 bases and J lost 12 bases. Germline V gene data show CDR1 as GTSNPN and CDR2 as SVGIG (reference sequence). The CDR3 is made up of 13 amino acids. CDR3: CASITPTGGLTFF. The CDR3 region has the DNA TGTGCCTCAATAACACCGACAGGGGGCTTAACTTTCTTT.